A single sample gave rise to the 6 T cell receptor beta chains below, sequenced in a study of a mutant IDH1 vaccine in newly diagnosed glioma. These receptors lack a known antigen. Only in-frame clones appear in the TCRdb table, and some are missing; sequencing was by immunoSEQ multiplex PCR. The sample carries about 120,000 clones, roughly nine tenths recorded once. Stated time point: week 11, during vaccination. Mutant IDH1 20-mer peptide, at 300 ug, made up each vaccine dose, with topical imiquimod. Specimen: PBMCs, collected from a glioma patient whose treatment included an IDH1 peptide vaccine. The receptors derive from a woman aged 50 to 60 with glioma.

The V call is TRBV7-6, the J call TRBJ1-4; no firm D call. The CDR3 runs 15 residues. CDR1 is SGHVS and CDR2 is FNYEAQ in the germline V gene. With 5 bases removed from V and 5 bases from J, the gap between germline ends came to 15 bases. CDR3 sequence (DNA): TGTGCCAGCAGCCTAAACCGCGTCGCAAATGAAAAACTGTTTTTT. Encoded protein: CASSLNRVANEKLFF.

The genes are TRBV11-2 and TRBJ2-3, with 7 bases that match TRBD1. Germline V gene lookup returns CDR1 SGHAT and CDR2 FQNNGV. CDR3 size: 16 residues. The V gene end was trimmed by 1 base and the J gene end by 6 bases; junction bases not matched to a gene: 10. CDR3 protein: CASSLGGGSIADTQYF. DNA of the CDR3: TGTGCCAGCAGCTTAGGAGGGGGCTCGATCGCGGATACGCAGTATTTT.

The chain links TRBV5-4 to TRBJ2-1; the match to TRBD2 covers 11 bases. From germline, CDR1 is SGHNT and CDR2 YYREEE (reference sequence). This CDR3 is 16 amino acids long. Trimming at V came to 0 bases and at J to 2 bases, leaving 1 base not matched to a gene. CDR3 nucleotide sequence: TGTGCCAGCAGCTTGGCACTAGCGGGAGCCTACAATGAGCAGTTCTTC. Amino acid sequence: CASSLALAGAYNEQFF.

V and J are TRBV2 and TRBJ1-1, with unresolved D. V was clipped by 8 bases and J by 9 bases, with 19 bases between them. Germline CDR1 reads SNHLY; CDR2 reads FYNNEI. The CDR3 sequence is 13 residues long. DNA of the CDR3: TGTGCCAGCCGAGATCAAGGGCGGAACCAAGCTTTCTTT. This translates into CASRDQGRNQAFF.

The chain has TRBV29-1 and TRBJ2-1; 11 bases agree with TRBD2. Trimming took 6 bases from V and 3 from J; bases not matched to a gene: 1. Per the germline V gene, CDR1 is SQVTM and CDR2 is ANQGSEA. The CDR3 runs to 13 residues. Here the CDR3 reads CSVLAGGYNEQFF. For the CDR3, the DNA is TGCAGCGTCCTAGCGGGAGGCTACAATGAGCAGTTCTTC.

The chain carries TRBV28 and TRBJ2-7, with TRBD2 as a possible D gene (7 bases). The V gene lost 5 bases and the J gene lost 2 bases, with 16 bases spanning the gap. The CDR3 sequence is 15 residues long. Germline V gene sequence: CDR1 MDHEN, CDR2 SYDVKM. For the CDR3, the DNA is TGTGCCAGCAGTCCCTCGGGGAGGGGGGCCTACGAGCAGTACTTC. Protein product: CASSPSGRGAYEQYF.